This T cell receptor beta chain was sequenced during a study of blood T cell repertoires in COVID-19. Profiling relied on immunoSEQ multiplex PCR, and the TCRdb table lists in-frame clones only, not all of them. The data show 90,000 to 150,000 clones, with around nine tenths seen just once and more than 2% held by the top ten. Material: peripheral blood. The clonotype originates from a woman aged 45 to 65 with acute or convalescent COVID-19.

The CDR3, as DNA: TGTGCCAGCAGCTTAGGGGGGACAGCCCAAACCTATGGCTACACCTTC. Translation gives CASSLGGTAQTYGYTF. This chain links TRBV7-8 with TRBJ1-2, with 7 nucleotides matching TRBD1. The J segment lost 4 bases and the V segment lost 1 base, leaving 9 bases of the junction unmatched. The CDR3 runs to 16 residues. Looked up from germline, CDR1 is SGHVS and CDR2 is FQNEAQ.